Reported below is one T cell receptor (beta chain). What it binds is not known. The junction and the germline gene differ at one end; a read error may be behind it. The use of a sample-barcoded 5' primer and a J-beta primer mix characterized a second PCR of about 7 to 12 cycles. TCRdb called the 5' RACE reads again in MiXCR, with one record for every CDR3 protein. The table has 780,000 or so distinct CDR3 sequences, about 56% seen once. The data were taken from a study of blood T cells in healthy people across ages. Donors were healthy Caucasian individuals from Russia aged about 6 to 90. Study outcomes and limitations: Naive CD4+ cell counts and diversity both ran higher in long-lived than in aged donors. Unsorted PBMC material precluded a definitive naive versus antigen-experienced comparison. Naive T cell percentage strongly correlated with TCR beta diversity.

Germline CDR1 and CDR2: SNHLY and FYNNEI. This CDR3 comprises 16 residues. This rearrangement joins TRBV2 to TRBJ2-6, with a possible D match to TRBD2 (7 bases). The sequence came from a middle-aged man in good health. Sequencing was carried out using blood. The CDR3 region is CASKEGGASGANVLTF. The CDR3 region has the DNA TGCGCCAGCAAAGAGGGGGGGGCGTCCGGGGCCAACGTCCTGACTTTC.